This T cell receptor beta chain was documented in a study of blood T cell repertoires in COVID-19. Study-wide context: Sample material is recorded as cDNA or gDNA derived from T cells, B-cell-depleted T cells, or PBMCs.

Measured with immunoSEQ multiplex PCR; TCRdb has only the in-frame clones, and not every one. The table has roughly 130,000 clones, about 92% seen once. This CDR3 has 21 amino acids. Germline values: CDR1 LNHNV, CDR2 YYDKDF (reference sequence). The V and J ends lost 0 bases and 8 bases, in that order; junction bases with no gene match: 18. The TCR originated in a middle-aged man with active COVID-19. The material sequenced was peripheral blood. V is TRBV15 and J is TRBJ2-1; 14 nucleotides line up with TRBD2. The CDR3 loop is CATSRDKRLGLAGVRGHEQFF. The DNA of the CDR3 is TGTGCCACCAGCAGAGATAAGAGGTTGGGACTAGCGGGAGTTAGAGGCCATGAGCAGTTCTTC.